These T cell receptor beta chains were read from a single sample in a study of regulatory T cells in long-lasting Graves disease. MiXCR, applied by TCRdb to the multiplex PCR reads, yields one record per CDR3 protein. This table has some 250,000 distinct CDR3 sequences, over 20% appearing once. The specimen comprised peripheral blood mononuclear cells (PBMCs), sampled at new diagnosis, from a patient treated with antithyroid drugs. The receptors shown here come from a female donor with Graves disease. CDR3s include the opening cysteine and the closing phenylalanine or tryptophan. D genes are given only for firm matches. Clone size is given for some rows only: seen once, a few or many times, or a class if the clone is expanded.

D: .
J: TRBJ2-1
V: TRBV5-1
length: 14
size: many
DNA: TGCGCCAGCAGCTTGGACCGGACGGTTAATGAGCAGTTCTTC
CDR3: CASSLDRTVNEQFF

D: .
J: TRBJ2-5
V: TRBV12-3/TRBV12-4
length: 14
size: .
DNA: TGTGCCAGCAGTTCGTCACAGGGTAAAGAGACCCAGTACTTC
CDR3: CASSSSQGKETQYF

D: TRBD2
J: TRBJ2-3
V: TRBV2
length: 14
size: .
DNA: TGTGCCAGCAGTCCCGAACAGCGGGGATATACGCAGTATTTT
CDR3: CASSPEQRGYTQYF

D: TRBD2
J: TRBJ2-7
V: TRBV12-3/TRBV12-4
length: 12
size: many
DNA: TGTGCCAGTGGGGGGGAATCCTACGAGCAGTACTTC
CDR3: CASGGESYEQYF

D: .
J: TRBJ2-6
V: TRBV7-2
length: 17
size: many
DNA: TGTGCCAGCAGCGTTCGTGTCATCGCCTCTGGGGCCAACGTCCTGACTTTC
CDR3: CASSVRVIASGANVLTF

D: TRBD1
J: TRBJ1-1
V: TRBV7-2
length: 12
size: many
DNA: TGTGCCAGCAGCCTCGACAGGGAACAAGCTTTCTTT
CDR3: CASSLDREQAFF

D: .
J: TRBJ2-5
V: TRBV6-1
length: 9
size: many
DNA: TGTGCCAGCAGTGGGACCCAGTACTTC
CDR3: CASSGTQYF

D: .
J: TRBJ1-4
V: TRBV2
length: 13
size: many
DNA: TGTGCCAGCAGTCCAAGCGGGGCGGGACTCCTCTTTTTT
CDR3: CASSPSGAGLLFF

D: .
J: TRBJ1-1
V: TRBV3-1
length: 14
size: many
DNA: TGTGCCAGCAGCCAAAATACAGGGAACACTGAAGCTTTCTTT
CDR3: CASSQNTGNTEAFF

D: .
J: TRBJ2-3
V: TRBV7-9
length: 14
size: many
DNA: TGTGCCAGCAGCTCCTCGGGGGTGGGTGATACGCAGTATTTT
CDR3: CASSSSGVGDTQYF

D: .
J: TRBJ2-5
V: TRBV20-1
length: 18
size: many
DNA: TGCAGTGCTAGACCCCTGGGGTTAGAGGGGGGGCCCTGGGAGACCCAGTACTTC
CDR3: CSARPLGLEGGPWETQYF

D: .
J: TRBJ2-5
V: TRBV12-5
length: 11
size: .
DNA: TGTGCTAGTGGTTTGGTTGAGACCCAGTACTTC
CDR3: CASGLVETQYF

D: .
J: TRBJ1-5
V: TRBV12-3/TRBV12-4
length: 15
size: .
DNA: TGTGCCAGCAGGAAAACAGGAGCGAGCAATCAGCCCCAGCATTTT
CDR3: CASRKTGASNQPQHF

D: TRBD1
J: TRBJ2-7
V: TRBV18
length: 15
size: many
DNA: TGTGCCAGCTCACCATTTGAGGGACAGGGAAATGAGCAGTACTTC
CDR3: CASSPFEGQGNEQYF

D: .
J: TRBJ2-1
V: TRBV7-3
length: 12
size: many
DNA: TGTGCCAGCAGCTTAGCAGGCCATGAGCAGTTCTTC
CDR3: CASSLAGHEQFF

D: .
J: TRBJ2-7
V: TRBV3-1
length: 15
size: many
DNA: TGTGCCAGCAGCCAAGCACGGGGTAGGTCGTCCGAGCAGTACTTC
CDR3: CASSQARGRSSEQYF

D: .
J: TRBJ2-7
V: TRBV6-1
length: 11
size: few
DNA: TGTGCCAGCAGCCACGACCGAGAGCAGTACTTC
CDR3: CASSHDREQYF

D: .
J: TRBJ1-2
V: TRBV29-1
length: 14
size: many
DNA: TGCAGCGTTGAAGATGATCAGGGGCTGGGTGGCTACACCTTC
CDR3: CSVEDDQGLGGYTF

D: TRBD1
J: TRBJ1-1
V: TRBV7-9
length: 12
size: few
DNA: TGTGCCAGCAGCCAGACAGGGTCAAAAGCTTTCTTT
CDR3: CASSQTGSKAFF

D: TRBD1
J: TRBJ2-3
V: TRBV18
length: 14
size: many
DNA: TGTGCCAGCTCATGGGGACAGAGCACAGATACGCAGTATTTT
CDR3: CASSWGQSTDTQYF

D: .
J: TRBJ2-5
V: TRBV24-1
length: 16
size: many
DNA: TGTGCCACCACCGCTGGGGGCAGCACTTCCCAAGAGACCCAGTACTTC
CDR3: CATTAGGSTSQETQYF

D: .
J: TRBJ1-6
V: TRBV28
length: 13
size: many
DNA: TGTGCCAGCAGTTTGCCGGGGAATTCACCCCTCCACTTT
CDR3: CASSLPGNSPLHF

D: TRBD1
J: TRBJ1-3
V: TRBV2
length: 14
size: many
DNA: TGTGCCAGCTCACAGACAGGGGTAGGAAACACCATATATTTT
CDR3: CASSQTGVGNTIYF

D: .
J: TRBJ2-5
V: TRBV2
length: 14
size: many
DNA: TGTGCCAGCAAAGGGTTGGGGACCCAAGAGACCCAGTACTTC
CDR3: CASKGLGTQETQYF

D: .
J: TRBJ1-4
V: TRBV20-1
length: 14
size: many
DNA: TGCAGTGCTAGAGATCAGAGAGGGAGTGAAAAACTGTTTTTT
CDR3: CSARDQRGSEKLFF

D: .
J: TRBJ1-2
V: TRBV7-3
length: 15
size: many
DNA: TGTGCCAGCAGCATGGACTATACAGGGTTGAATGGCTACACCTTC
CDR3: CASSMDYTGLNGYTF

D: .
J: TRBJ2-3
V: TRBV2
length: 13
size: many
DNA: TGTGCCACCCAAACGGACGGCACAGATACGCAGTATTTT
CDR3: CATQTDGTDTQYF

D: .
J: TRBJ2-1
V: TRBV7-6
length: 16
size: .
DNA: TGTGCCAGCAGCCCCCCCCCGGACGTCAACTACAATGAGCAGTTCTTC
CDR3: CASSPPPDVNYNEQFF

D: .
J: TRBJ2-4
V: TRBV5-1
length: 16
size: many
DNA: TGCGCCAGCAGCCCTAGTGGGTTTGGGGCCAAAAACATTCAGTACTTC
CDR3: CASSPSGFGAKNIQYF

D: .
J: TRBJ2-3
V: TRBV7-3
length: 13
size: many
DNA: TGTGCCAGCAGCCCGTCCCTGATCAATACGCAGTATTTT
CDR3: CASSPSLINTQYF

D: TRBD2
J: TRBJ2-5
V: TRBV11-3
length: 14
size: .
DNA: TGTGCCAGCAGCTTGGGGACTAACCAAGAGACCCAGTACTTC
CDR3: CASSLGTNQETQYF

D: .
J: TRBJ2-5
V: TRBV11-2
length: 16
size: many
DNA: TGTGCCAGCAGCTCCGGTCAGCGGAGATTCCAAGAGACCCAGTACTTC
CDR3: CASSSGQRRFQETQYF

D: TRBD1
J: TRBJ2-1
V: TRBV29-1
length: 12
size: few
DNA: TGCAGCGTTGCTCAGGGGGAAGGTGAGCAGTTCTTC
CDR3: CSVAQGEGEQFF

D: TRBD1
J: TRBJ2-1
V: TRBV27
length: 15
size: many
DNA: TGTGCCAGCAGTTTAGTTTGGGACAGAGACAATGAGCAGTTCTTC
CDR3: CASSLVWDRDNEQFF

D: TRBD1
J: TRBJ2-5
V: TRBV7-9
length: 14
size: many
DNA: TGTGCCAGCAGAGGGACAGGGGTAGCGGGCACCCAGTACTTC
CDR3: CASRGTGVAGTQYF

D: .
J: TRBJ2-1
V: TRBV5-1
length: 13
size: .
DNA: TGCGCCAGCAGCCATGGACATAACAATGAGCAGTTCTTC
CDR3: CASSHGHNNEQFF

D: .
J: TRBJ2-5
V: TRBV18
length: 13
size: many
DNA: TGTGCCAGCTCACCTCAACAGGCGGGGACCCAGTACTTC
CDR3: CASSPQQAGTQYF

D: .
J: TRBJ2-7
V: TRBV5-8
length: 14
size: many
DNA: TGTGCCAGCAGCAGGGACACCGGACCCTACGAGCAGTACTTC
CDR3: CASSRDTGPYEQYF

D: TRBD2
J: TRBJ2-1
V: TRBV5-6
length: 20
size: .
DNA: TGTGCCAGCAGCTCCAATTGGGTGGAAGCGGGAGGGAGCTCCTACAATGAGCAGTTCTTC
CDR3: CASSSNWVEAGGSSYNEQFF

D: .
J: TRBJ2-3
V: TRBV28
length: 19
size: many
DNA: TGTGCCAGCAGTTTAAGTCGCTCTAGGCGGGGCTCCTCCACAGATACGCAGTATTTT
CDR3: CASSLSRSRRGSSTDTQYF

D: TRBD2
J: TRBJ2-3
V: TRBV5-1
length: 15
size: many
DNA: TGCGCCAGCAGCGATCCAGCGGGGGTCACAGATACGCAGTATTTT
CDR3: CASSDPAGVTDTQYF

D: TRBD2
J: TRBJ2-7
V: TRBV11-2
length: 14
size: .
DNA: TGTGCCAGCATCGATAGCGGGAGGGACTACGAGCAGTACTTC
CDR3: CASIDSGRDYEQYF

D: .
J: TRBJ1-1
V: TRBV5-6
length: 14
size: many
DNA: TGTGCCAGCAGCTCAGCCCCCAGGGGAGTCGTAGCTTTCTTT
CDR3: CASSSAPRGVVAFF

D: .
J: TRBJ2-7
V: TRBV19
length: 13
size: many
DNA: TGTGCCAGTAGTCCCGGGGACAAATACGAGCAGTACTTC
CDR3: CASSPGDKYEQYF

D: .
J: TRBJ1-5
V: TRBV6-1
length: 15
size: few
DNA: TGTGCCAGCAGCGAAATAAGGAATAGCAATCAGCCCCAGCATTTT
CDR3: CASSEIRNSNQPQHF

D: .
J: TRBJ2-7
V: TRBV11-2
length: 16
size: .
DNA: TGTGCCAGCAGCGTCAGAAAGCACGACGGCTCCTACGAGCAGTACTTC
CDR3: CASSVRKHDGSYEQYF